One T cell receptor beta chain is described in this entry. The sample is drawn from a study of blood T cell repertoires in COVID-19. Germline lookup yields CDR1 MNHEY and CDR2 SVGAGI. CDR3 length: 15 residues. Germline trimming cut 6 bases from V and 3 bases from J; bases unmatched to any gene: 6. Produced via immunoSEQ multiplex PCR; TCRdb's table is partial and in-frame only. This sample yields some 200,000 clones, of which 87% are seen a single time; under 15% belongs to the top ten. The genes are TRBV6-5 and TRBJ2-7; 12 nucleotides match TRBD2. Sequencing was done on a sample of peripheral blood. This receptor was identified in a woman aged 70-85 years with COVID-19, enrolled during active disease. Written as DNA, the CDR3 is TGTGCCAGCAGATCGACTAGCGGGGGAGTCTACGAGCAGTACTTC. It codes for CASRSTSGGVYEQYF.